This T cell receptor (beta chain) was captured by sequencing in a study of spatial heterogeneity in lung cancer. About the research overall: Consistent detection of more beta-chain than alpha-chain sequences was observed.

Germline V gene data show CDR1 as SGHTA and CDR2 as FQGNSA. V shed 4 bases and J shed 9 bases, with 7 bases lying between them. The CDR3 runs 11 residues. Every cDNA TCR molecule received its own unique molecular identifier. TCRdb independently ran MiXCR on the 5' RACE reads; one entry per CDR3 protein. The profile covers about 48,000 distinct CDR3 sequences, with roughly 5% appearing a single time and roughly 11% taken by the ten largest. Time point in this sample: sample taken at primary tumor resection. The authors sequenced whole RNA from tumor, nontumor lung or frozen PBMC without sorting. The table lists this clonotype with many counts.

The sequence was collected from a male donor with early-stage non-small cell lung cancer. This chain uses TRBV7-2 with TRBJ2-1; D is unclear. The sequencing used PBMCs, collected at surgery. The CDR3 loop is CASSSFGEQFF. As DNA, the CDR3 is TGTGCCAGCAGCTCGTTTGGTGAGCAGTTCTTC.